The 6 T cell receptor beta chains presented below share a single source sample, sequenced in a study of cytomegalovirus exposure and HLA in healthy donors. 13 Jbeta primers and 60 Vbeta primers were used for the PCR. Repertoires were generated with immunoSEQ multiplex PCR, while TCRdb's copy carries only in-frame clones and drops some. The table records roughly 180,000 clones, around 80% of them present only once. Sequencing input: PBMCs. The receptors come from a woman aged 50 to 60 in good health and CMV-seropositive.

This chain connects TRBV29-1 to TRBJ2-5; the D is unclear. V was cut by 8 bases and J by 5 bases, with 3 bases left in between. The CDR3 runs to 8 residues. Germline assignment: CDR1 SQVTM and CDR2 ANQGSEA. This CDR3 reads CSPETQYF. Written as DNA, the CDR3 is TGCAGCCCGGAGACCCAGTACTTC.

The chain joins TRBV5-4 to TRBJ2-2, with a weak D call TRBD1 (6 bases). The CDR3 consists of 15 residues. Trimming cost V 0 bases and J 7 bases, with 13 bases left between them. Germline V lookup: CDR1 SGHNT, CDR2 YYREEE (reference sequence). CDR3 DNA sequence: TGTGCCAGCAGCTTGGAGCAGGGGCGTATCGGGGAGCTGTTTTTT. This codes for CASSLEQGRIGELFF.

CDR3 nucleotide sequence: TGTGCCAGCTCACCACCTAGCGGGAGCTCCTACGAGCAGTACTTC. It encodes CASSPPSGSSYEQYF. V usage is TRBV18 and J usage is TRBJ2-7; 9 bases are shared with TRBD2. V lost 0 bases to trimming and J lost 0 bases; unmatched junction nucleotides: 0. Germline CDR1 is KGHSH and CDR2 is LQKENI. CDR3 length: 15 amino acids.

The chain couples TRBV4-1 to TRBJ1-1; D not resolved. V was trimmed by 4 bases and J by 8 bases, leaving 11 bases between them. Germline assignment: CDR1 MGHRA and CDR2 YSYEKL. The CDR3 is 12 residues long. CDR3 region: CASSPDGSEAFF. In DNA form, the CDR3 reads TGCGCCAGCAGCCCTGATGGGAGCGAAGCTTTCTTT.

V and J are TRBV10-3 and TRBJ2-3; D gene unclear. Germline CDR1 ENHRY, CDR2 SYGVKD. The CDR3 runs to 15 residues. V was shortened by 3 bases and J by 0 bases, with 10 bases between the two germline ends. The DNA for the CDR3 is TGTGCCATCAGTGATAAGCTAGAGAGCACAGATACGCAGTATTTT. This codes for CAISDKLESTDTQYF.

The rearrangement links TRBV7-3 to TRBJ2-7, with D possibly matching TRBD2 (7 bases). Germline V gene sequence: CDR1 SGHTA, CDR2 FQGTGA. This CDR3 region has 15 residues. Trimming cost V 5 bases and J 3 bases, with 17 bases left between them. In DNA form, the CDR3 reads TGTGCCAGCAGCCAAGGGGGGGCGGGAAACTACGAGCAGTACTTC. Residues: CASSQGGAGNYEQYF.